This T cell receptor beta chain was sequenced in a study of T cell responses to AZD1222 COVID-19 vaccine. About the research overall: The study pooled second doses at about 4 or about 12 weeks.

The CDR3 runs 12 residues. Germline V lookup: CDR1 SGHTA, CDR2 FQGTGA. V was clipped by 1 base and J by 14 bases, with 9 bases between them. This clone showed up just once. Method: immunoSEQ multiplex PCR; TCRdb's copy keeps in-frame clones and lacks some. The table shows roughly 150,000 clones, with about nine tenths occurring only once. This chain uses TRBV7-3 with TRBJ1-6, with a weak D call TRBD1 (5 bases). The source is an adult in good health. The input for sequencing was peripheral blood, taken on day 0 of AZD1222 vaccination. CDR3 protein: CASSLIGGSLHF. Here the CDR3 DNA reads TGTGCCAGCAGCTTAATCGGGGGGTCCCTCCACTTT.